The 30 T cell receptor beta chains in this list originate from one sample, sequenced in a study of T-cell reconstitution after alpha-beta-depleted transplantation in children. Library preparation (for TCRbeta) was performed with unique molecular identifiers. TCRdb passed the PCR reads through MiXCR, listing each CDR3 protein once. This table holds 250,000 to 350,000 distinct CDR3 sequences, over 8% found once. The sequenced sample was PBMCs from the stem cell graft donor, obtained from the stem cell graft. The receptors originated from a human donor who donated a stem cell graft to a child with SCID.

This rearrangement joins TRBV20-1 to TRBJ2-3, with D perhaps matching TRBD1 (6 bases). V was cut by 8 bases and J by 0 bases, with 12 bases left in between. Germline loops: CDR1 DFQATT, CDR2 SNEGSKA (reference sequence). This CDR3 region has 13 residues. CDR3 DNA: TGCAGTACCCGGACAGCAAGCACAGATACGCAGTATTTT. Its protein is CSTRTASTDTQYF.

This clonotype was detected only a few times. The chain is built from TRBV20-1 and TRBJ1-1, with a tentative D call TRBD1 (5 bases). The V gene's germline CDR1 is DFQATT and CDR2 SNEGSKA (reference sequence). The CDR3 extends over 14 amino acids. V was cut by 3 bases and J by 4 bases, with 15 bases left in between. CDR3 in amino acids: CSASLGLVSTEAFF. CDR3 nucleotide sequence: TGCAGTGCTAGTCTGGGGCTGGTGAGCACTGAAGCTTTCTTT.

J is TRBJ2-5 and V is TRBV7-2; D might be TRBD2 (5 bases). The germline V gene encodes CDR1 SGHTA and CDR2 FQGNSA. The CDR3 runs to 15 residues. Trimming shortened V by 5 bases and J by 5 bases, and 18 bases separated the two germline ends. This CDR3 reads CASSVEDFVRETQYF. The CDR3 DNA reads as TGTGCCAGCAGCGTCGAGGACTTCGTCCGGGAGACCCAGTACTTC.

This clonotype was seen many times. The rearrangement uses TRBV29-1 and TRBJ2-1, with D possibly being TRBD1 (6 bases). With 5 bases removed from V and 8 bases from J, the gap between germline ends came to 16 bases. In germline, CDR1 is SQVTM, CDR2 ANQGSEA. CDR3 length: 13 residues. The CDR3 nucleotides are TGCAGCGTTTTCCGGGACAATGGCGATGAGCAGTTCTTC. Its protein is CSVFRDNGDEQFF.

V is TRBV5-6 and J is TRBJ2-1; D might be TRBD2 (7 bases). CDR1 is SGHDT, CDR2 YYEEEE, per germline. V was cut by 3 bases and J by 1 base, with 17 bases left in between. This CDR3 spans 17 amino acids. The CDR3: CASSWGGAGASYNEQFF. DNA of the CDR3: TGTGCCAGCAGCTGGGGAGGGGCGGGGGCGTCCTACAATGAGCAGTTCTTC.

The chain couples TRBV6-1 to TRBJ2-7, with 7 bases matching TRBD2. Germline CDR1 reads MNHNS; CDR2 reads SASEGT. The length of the CDR3 is 15 residues. Trimming at V came to 5 bases and at J to 4 bases, leaving 11 bases not matched to a gene. CDR3 protein: CASSQYRDYSYEQYF. The CDR3 DNA follows: TGTGCCAGCAGTCAGTACCGGGACTACTCATACGAGCAGTACTTC.

This clonotype occurred a few times. The rearrangement joins TRBV18 to TRBJ1-5, with D perhaps matching TRBD1 (6 bases). Trimming removed 3 bases from V and 5 bases from J, with 17 bases in between. From germline, CDR1 is KGHSH and CDR2 LQKENI. The CDR3 sequence is 16 residues long. The CDR3 region has the DNA TGTGCCAGCTCACCGCAGGGCAGGGGAGGGGATCAGCCCCAGCATTTT. Its protein is CASSPQGRGGDQPQHF.

The CDR3: CASKLGQTNQPQHF. The DNA for the CDR3 is TGTGCCAGCAAACTTGGGCAGACGAATCAGCCCCAGCATTTT. This rearrangement joins TRBV19 to TRBJ1-5; D remains ambiguous. CDR1 LNHDA and CDR2 SQIVND come from the germline V gene (reference sequence). CDR3 length: 14 amino acids. V gave up 9 bases and J gave up 4 bases, with 16 bases separating them.

The rearrangement joins TRBV12-3 or TRBV12-4 to TRBJ2-7, with D uncertain. There are 17 residues in the CDR3. Trimming removed 7 bases at V and 0 bases at J, with 22 bases between. This CDR3 reads CASMLTLAALSSYEQYF. The DNA of the CDR3 is TGTGCCAGCATGCTTACGCTCGCCGCGCTTAGCTCCTACGAGCAGTACTTC.

J is TRBJ1-1 and V is TRBV2; no clear D. Germline V lookup: CDR1 SNHLY, CDR2 FYNNEI. CDR3 length equals 14 residues. Trimming removed 7 bases from V and 4 bases from J, with 16 bases in between. DNA for the CDR3: TGTGCCAGCACCTCAAGAGAGGGCGGCACTGAAGCTTTCTTT. Translating gives CASTSREGGTEAFF.

Many counts were recorded for this clonotype. J is TRBJ1-2 and V is TRBV5-5; a weak D match, TRBD1 (6 bases). The CDR3 is 13 residues long. The germline V gene has CDR1 SGHKS and CDR2 YYEKEE (reference sequence). Trimming pared 0 bases from V and 14 bases from J, leaving 17 bases between. This CDR3 is CASSLDRTVRQTF. The CDR3 bases are TGTGCCAGCAGCTTGGACAGGACAGTGCGACAAACCTTC. Supplemented by reference TRBV5-5 and TRBJ1-2, the full variable domain reads DAGVTQSPTHLIKTRGQQVTLRCSPISGHKSVSWYQQVLGQGPQFIFQYYEKEERGRGNFPDRFSARQFPNYSSELNVNALLLGDSALYLCASSLDRTVRQTFGSGTRLTVV.

This clonotype turned up a few times. The CDR3 bases are TGTGCCAGCAGTGGCCTGTTGGGAAATGAGCAGTTCTTC. It translates to CASSGLLGNEQFF. V gene TRBV2 combines with J gene TRBJ2-1; D unresolved. CDR1 and CDR2 from the germline V gene are SNHLY and FYNNEI. This CDR3 is built from 13 residues. The V gene lost 4 bases and the J gene lost 7 bases, with 11 bases spanning the gap.

The chain employs TRBV3-1 and TRBJ2-2; D uncertain. V was clipped by 0 bases and J by 3 bases, with 8 bases between them. The CDR3 loop spans 15 amino acids. The germline V gene encodes CDR1 LGHDT and CDR2 YNNKEL (reference sequence). The CDR3 DNA reads as TGTGCCAGCAGCCAAGATTTCAGCTACACCGGGGAGCTGTTTTTT. Translating gives CASSQDFSYTGELFF.

The chain combines TRBV24-1 with TRBJ2-1; D might be TRBD2 (6 bases). The CDR3 spans 16 residues. The V end was cut by 9 bases, the J end by 8 bases, with 25 bases between. Germline V gives CDR1 KGHDR, CDR2 SFDVKD. The CDR3 DNA is TGTGCCACCTGCGTTCCAGCGGGCCTCCCCCGGCATGAGCAGTTCTTC. Its protein is CATCVPAGLPRHEQFF.

This clonotype showed up just a few times. The genes are TRBV7-2 and TRBJ2-7; TRBD1 might be the D (6 bases). Trimming left V 5 bases short and J 2 bases short, with 10 bases between. CDR3 length equals 13 residues. CDR1 and CDR2 from the germline V gene are SGHTA and FQGNSA. In nucleotides, the CDR3 is TGTGCCAGCAGCGGGTGGACAGCCTACGAGCAGTACTTC. Its translation is CASSGWTAYEQYF.

The V and J genes are TRBV29-1 and TRBJ2-3; D is perhaps TRBD2 (7 bases). In germline, CDR1 is SQVTM, CDR2 ANQGSEA. This CDR3 spans 17 amino acids. V shed 1 base and J shed 6 bases, with 23 bases lying between them. CDR3 nucleotide sequence: TGCAGCGTTGAAGTCCCACGGGGGCGGGGGCCCGCGGATACGCAGTATTTT. It specifies CSVEVPRGRGPADTQYF.

V is TRBV5-1 and J is TRBJ2-5; 7 positions agree with TRBD2. The CDR3 runs to 14 residues. Germline V gene data show CDR1 as SGHRS and CDR2 as YFSETQ. Trimming cost V 4 bases and J 5 bases; bases outside gene matches: 8. In DNA form, the CDR3 reads TGCGCCAGCAGCATTTTAGCGGGCATGGAGACCCAGTACTTC. Protein: CASSILAGMETQYF.

This clonotype came up a few times. This sequence joins TRBV12-3 or TRBV12-4 and TRBJ1-3, with D hard to call. The CDR3 contains 14 residues. Trimming stripped 6 bases from V and 2 bases from J, with 11 bases between. CDR3 sequence: CASRIQATGNTIYF. CDR3 DNA sequence: TGTGCCAGCAGAATCCAGGCTACTGGAAACACCATATATTTT.

This clonotype was seen repeatedly, ten times or more. The chain links TRBV7-6 to TRBJ2-1; no reliable D call. The CDR3 spans 13 residues. V lost 1 base and J lost 7, with 8 bases in between. Germline V CDR1 and CDR2: SGHVS, FNYEAQ. CDR3 nucleotides: TGTGCCAGCAGCTTAGGGGCTAGAAATGAGCAGTTCTTC. It yields the protein CASSLGARNEQFF.

The rearrangement joins TRBV5-5 to TRBJ2-4; D may match TRBD1 or TRBD2 (6 bases each). CDR1 and CDR2 from the germline V gene are SGHKS and YYEKEE (reference sequence). V lost 0 bases to trimming and J lost 0 bases, with 13 bases between them. The CDR3 is 17 amino acids. The CDR3 is CASSLVGGHLAKNIQYF. CDR3 in DNA: TGTGCCAGCAGCTTGGTCGGGGGCCACCTAGCCAAAAACATTCAGTACTTC.

As for this clonotype: At one end the junction does not follow the germline gene, possibly because of a read error. V is TRBV20-1 and J is TRBJ1-5; D remains ambiguous. The CDR3 is made up of 13 amino acids. Germline CDR1 is DFQATT and CDR2 is SNEGSKA (reference sequence). The DNA of the CDR3 is TGCAGTGTTAGATCCCTTGGCAATCAGCCCCAGCATTTT. Its protein product is CSVRSLGNQPQHF.

This clonotype was detected a few times. V is TRBV11-2 and J is TRBJ2-5; D is undetermined. Germline V gives CDR1 SGHAT, CDR2 FQNNGV. Trimming removed 4 bases at V and 0 bases at J, with 6 bases between. The CDR3 spans 13 residues. CDR3: CASSSPYQETQYF. CDR3 DNA sequence: TGTGCCAGCAGCTCCCCGTACCAAGAGACCCAGTACTTC.

The table lists this clonotype with many counts. CDR3 sequence: CASSTDTEQFF. The CDR3 region has the DNA TGCGCCAGCAGCACAGACACAGAGCAGTTCTTC. The chain joins TRBV5-1 to TRBJ2-1; D gene ambiguous. V was trimmed by 4 bases and J by 10 bases, leaving 9 bases between them. There are 11 residues in the CDR3. The germline V gene has CDR1 SGHRS and CDR2 YFSETQ.

This clonotype came up many times. The chain employs TRBV27 and TRBJ1-4, with TRBD1 matching over 8 bases. The junction had 4 bases not matched to a gene; V was cut back by 7 bases and J by 6 bases. Germline CDR1 MNHEY, CDR2 SMNVEV (reference sequence). The CDR3 is made up of 13 amino acids. This chain's CDR3 is CASTETGDEKLFF. In DNA, the CDR3 is TGTGCCAGCACCGAGACAGGGGATGAAAAACTGTTTTTT.

This clonotype was seen ten or more times. The chain has TRBV12-3 or TRBV12-4 and TRBJ2-7; possible D gene TRBD2, 6 bases. The CDR3 runs to 15 residues. Trimming stripped 1 base from V and 6 bases from J, with 16 bases between. CDR3 residues: CASSLGGWGGGEQYF. The CDR3 nucleotides are TGTGCCAGCAGTTTAGGTGGTTGGGGAGGAGGCGAGCAGTACTTC.

This chain uses TRBV6-5 with TRBJ1-3, with a tentative D call TRBD1 (6 bases). Germline V CDR1 and CDR2: MNHEY, SVGAGI. The CDR3 extends over 15 amino acids. V was pared by 4 bases and J by 4 bases, with 14 bases between. CDR3: CASSSPRQGGNTIYF. As DNA, the CDR3 is TGTGCCAGCAGTTCGCCCCGGCAGGGGGGAAACACCATATATTTT.

This clonotype was counted at least ten times. This may arise from a read error, as a much more abundant clone is one base away. The V and J genes are TRBV27 and TRBJ1-1; the D gene is possibly TRBD1 (5 bases). The CDR3 length is 13 residues. CDR1 and CDR2 (germline): MNHEY, SMNVEV (reference sequence). The ends were cut back, 6 bases at V and 2 bases at J, with 10 bases in the middle. This chain's CDR3 is CASRRQINTEAFF. The CDR3 DNA reads TGTGCCAGCAGAAGACAGATAAACACTGAAGCTTTCTTT.

This clonotype was seen at least ten times. The V gene is TRBV3-1, the J gene TRBJ2-1; D is undetermined. There are 16 residues in the CDR3. V was shortened by 4 bases and J by 6 bases, with 19 bases between the two germline ends. The V gene's germline CDR1 is LGHDT and CDR2 YNNKEL (reference sequence). CDR3 loop: CASSPRSSGGGNEQFF. The CDR3 DNA reads TGTGCCAGCAGCCCTCGCTCGTCTGGTGGCGGCAATGAGCAGTTCTTC.

This clonotype appeared many times. The chain is built from TRBV5-6 and TRBJ2-2; possibly TRBD1 or TRBD2 for D (6 bases each). V shed 0 bases and J shed 0 bases, with 9 bases lying between them. CDR3 length: 16 residues. Looked up from germline, CDR1 is SGHDT and CDR2 is YYEEEE. CDR3 sequence: CASSLGGAPNTGELFF. In DNA, the CDR3 is TGTGCCAGCAGCTTGGGGGGGGCCCCGAACACCGGGGAGCTGTTTTTT. Combining the CDR3 with reference TRBV5-6 and TRBJ2-2 gives the whole variable domain DAGVTQSPTHLIKTRGQQVTLRCSPKSGHDTVSWYQQALGQGPQFIFQYYEEEERQRGNFPDRFSGHQFPNYSSELNVNALLLGDSALYLCASSLGGAPNTGELFFGEGSRLTVL.

This clonotype showed up many times. CDR3 bases: TGTGCCAGCAGAGGCTTTGGCACCGGGGAGCTGTTTTTT. Protein sequence: CASRGFGTGELFF. This chain joins TRBV7-9 and TRBJ2-2; D is unresolved. Trimming removed 6 bases at V and 4 bases at J, with 9 bases between. Germline CDR1 and CDR2: SEHNR and FQNEAQ (reference sequence). The CDR3 sequence is 13 residues long.